This T cell receptor beta chain was captured by sequencing in a study of blood T cell repertoires in COVID-19. Across the study: Spain, Italy and the United States supplied samples that represented acute and convalescent COVID-19. From T cells, B-cell-depleted T cells, or PBMCs came the material, which was cDNA or gDNA.

In the source study's methods: How many nucleated cells were present was estimated from reference gene primer amplification. Generated by immunoSEQ multiplex PCR, the TCRdb table keeps only in-frame clones and is missing some. V and J calls plus clone size are reproduced from that table; the DNA served to infer D and trimming. The data hold more than 200,000 clones, with around 90% observed a single time. Germline CDR1 and CDR2: GTSNPN and SVGIG (reference sequence). The J segment lost 6 bases and the V segment lost 3 bases, leaving 3 bases of the junction unmatched. The CDR3 contains 12 residues. Sequenced input: peripheral blood. The chain carries TRBV30 and TRBJ1-2, with TRBD1 matching over 8 bases. The TCR comes from a man younger than 35 with active or convalescent COVID-19. The CDR3 loop reads CAWSRTGNGYTF. Here the CDR3 DNA reads TGTGCCTGGAGCCGGACAGGGAATGGCTACACCTTC.